This T cell receptor (beta chain) is from a study of OX40 agonist ivuxolimab in advanced cancers. In the study overall: Patients' therapy was ivuxolimab, an antibody that acts as an agonist of OX40 (CD134). Antecedent anti-PD-1, anti-PD-L1 or anti-CTLA-4 therapy was permissible, with under 50% having received some.

Here immunoSEQ multiplex PCR was the method, and the copy in TCRdb shows in-frame clones only, minus some. The sample consists of about 75,000 clones, roughly nine tenths of them appearing once. Trimming removed 3 bases from V and 1 base from J, with 9 bases in between. This CDR3 contains 14 residues. Germline assignment: CDR1 SGHAT and CDR2 FQNNGV. About this clone itself: Its antigen is unknown.

Regarding the study as a whole: Part of the nonresponder group also had normalized T-cell clonal expansion that was low. CD4+ and CD8+ blood T cells expanded clonally by week 6 at 0.1 to 3.0 mg/kg.

The sequencing here drew on CD4+ or CD8+ T cells sorted from blood, taken in a trial of the OX40 agonist ivuxolimab. This TCR came from an adult with an advanced solid tumor such as melanoma, head and neck, liver or kidney cancer. J is TRBJ1-1 and V is TRBV11-2; TRBD1 might be the D (5 bases). For the CDR3, the DNA is TGTGCCAGCAGCTTCGGGGGATCGAACACTGAAGCTTTCTTT. Amino acid sequence: CASSFGGSNTEAFF.